Each of the 2 T cell receptor beta chains below was sequenced from the same sample in a study of blood T cell repertoires in COVID-19. Generated by immunoSEQ multiplex PCR, the TCRdb table keeps only in-frame clones and is missing some. The profile shows roughly 230,000 clones, 90% of them singletons. The specimen sequenced was peripheral blood. These TCRs come from a woman in her sixties with COVID-19, enrolled during active disease.

There are a few counts of this clone. This rearrangement joins TRBV4-3 to TRBJ2-1, with 7 bases that match TRBD2. The trim removed 2 bases at V and 2 bases at J, leaving 9 bases unmatched. The CDR3 extends over 17 amino acids. The germline V gene has CDR1 LGHNA and CDR2 YSLEER. The CDR3 region has the DNA TGCGCCAGCAGCCAATTTGGGGGAGCGGGGACCTACAATGAGCAGTTCTTC. The encoded protein is CASSQFGGAGTYNEQFF.

V usage is TRBV4-2 and J usage is TRBJ2-3, with a possible D match to TRBD1 (6 bases). The CDR3 consists of 17 residues. The V gene lost 2 bases and the J gene lost 1 base, with 16 bases spanning the gap. CDR1 and CDR2 (germline): LGHNA, YNFKEQ. DNA for the CDR3: TGTGCCAGCAGCCAAAGGCCCGTGTCAGGGGGCACAGATACGCAGTATTTT. The encoded protein is CASSQRPVSGGTDTQYF.